A selection of T cell receptor beta chains follows, all from one sample in a study of radiotherapy plus CTLA-4 blockade in lung cancer. Sequenced by immunoSEQ multiplex PCR; TCRdb stores in-frame clones only, minus some. The sample holds roughly 120,000 clones, about 83% seen once. The sample consisted of peripheral blood, taken from a patient treated with radiotherapy plus ipilimumab. These receptors originate from a human donor with non-small cell lung cancer who had a partial response to radiotherapy plus ipilimumab. CDR3s include the opening cysteine and the closing phenylalanine or tryptophan. Rows give clone size only sometimes, using once, few, many, or a class for an expanded clone.

j_call clone_size v_call cdr3_aa
TRBJ2-1 NA TRBV15 CATSRGAGGLYNEQFF
TRBJ2-2 NA TRBV19 CASSKGTGELFF
TRBJ2-5 NA TRBV11-1 CASSLEEETQYF
TRBJ2-2 NA TRBV5-4 CASSAVKTGELFF
TRBJ1-2 NA TRBV28 CASSSRLRGNYGYTF
TRBJ1-4 NA TRBV25-1 CASSPPQGLNEKLFF
TRBJ1-1 NA TRBV30 CAWSPLQVGTEAFF
TRBJ2-4 NA TRBV4-1 CASSQLAGAAKNIQYF
TRBJ2-3 NA TRBV5-1 CASGRGSLNTDTQYF
TRBJ1-1 NA TRBV7-9 CASSLGQVAEAFF
TRBJ2-5 NA TRBV15 CATSREGAGETQYF
TRBJ2-3 NA TRBV19 CASSIGRANLPDTQYF
TRBJ1-3 NA TRBV6-5 CASSPAGSGNTIYF
TRBJ1-2 few TRBV6-5 CASSVNAGKGYTF
TRBJ2-3 NA TRBV6-5 CASSYSGLAGADTQYF
TRBJ2-1 NA TRBV5-1 CASRSTGIYNEQFF
TRBJ1-2 few TRBV5-6 CASNAYPSYGYTF
TRBJ2-2 NA TRBV4-3 CASSTLAGVTGELFF
TRBJ1-4 medium-sized TRBV5-4 CASSLVESGKLFF
TRBJ2-7 NA TRBV5-1 CASSPGVAGGPWSEQYF
TRBJ2-5 NA TRBV5-4 CASSLEPTGGQETQYF
TRBJ2-6 NA TRBV12-5 CASAPGGSGANVLTF
TRBJ1-4 few TRBV15 CATSRDSREKLFF
TRBJ2-5 NA TRBV14 CASSQLAGGGETQYF
TRBJ1-1 few TRBV6-1 CASSQKADTEAFF
TRBJ2-1 few TRBV6-1 CASRRGNSYNEQFF
TRBJ1-1 NA TRBV9 CASSAYIGQGSGAFF
TRBJ2-7 NA TRBV30 CAWSRTGTGFPYEQYF
TRBJ1-4 NA TRBV4-1 CASSQGETQVHEKLFF
TRBJ2-1 NA TRBV27 CASSMDRGYNEQFF
TRBJ2-1 once TRBV5-8 CASSVRGTFEQFF
TRBJ1-2 NA TRBV5-1 CASSLTIPWSDYGYTF
TRBJ1-2 NA TRBV18 CASSPDGGAFYGYTF
TRBJ1-5 NA TRBV7-9 CASSLIRGGSNQPQHF
TRBJ2-5 NA TRBV9 CASSSPGGLQETQYF
TRBJ2-5 NA TRBV28 CASSSDRDRVLGQETQYF
TRBJ2-3 once TRBV27 CASSLALGTSGRADTQYF
TRBJ1-2 NA TRBV7-2 CASSSSTTYGYTF
TRBJ2-7 NA TRBV6-1 CATRGGSLNLEQYF
TRBJ1-4 NA TRBV6-1 CASSEDEGFSEKLFF
TRBJ1-1 NA TRBV5-8 CASSATAMNTEAFF
TRBJ1-4 NA TRBV18 CASSPGGQRNEKLFF
TRBJ2-7 few TRBV28 CASSSPGRTSTYEQYF
TRBJ2-5 NA TRBV6-5 CASSVRDRGLETQYF
TRBJ2-7 NA TRBV28 CASSRNGQLQYF
TRBJ2-1 NA TRBV18 CASSPRWKEQGTNNEQFF
TRBJ2-1 few TRBV19 CASSIASVFQNEQFF
TRBJ1-5 NA TRBV18 CASSPGQENQPQHF
TRBJ2-6 once TRBV19 CASRNRGSSGANVLTF
TRBJ1-3 NA TRBV18 CASSPQGTSGNTIYF
TRBJ2-7 once TRBV2 CASSPGLATYEQYF